A selection of T cell receptor beta chains follows, all from one sample in a study of beta chain features in type 1 diabetes. Profiled with immunoSEQ multiplex PCR; TCRdb holds only in-frame clones, not every one. Of 150,000 to 200,000 clones listed, around 63% are singletons. The sequencing sample was made of naive CD4+ T cells from blood. These receptors were obtained from a man aged 25 to 45 with type 1 diabetes. CDR3s include the opening cysteine and the closing phenylalanine or tryptophan. D genes are given only for firm matches. Clone size is not always given. Where it is, it says once, few, many or a class for expanded clones.

TRBV4-3	-	-	TRBJ2-2	TGCGCCAGCAGCCAAGATCCCGGGACCCCGCCTTCGAACACCGGGGAGCTGTTTTTT	CASSQDPGTPPSNTGELFF
TRBV7-2	TRBD1	-	TRBJ2-5	TGTGCCAGCAGCTCGACAGGGTGGCAAGAGACCCAGTACTTC	CASSSTGWQETQYF
TRBV4-1	-	-	TRBJ2-4	TGCGCCAGCAGCCAAGGCGGGATGACGGCGCTAGCCAAAAACATTCAGTACTTC	CASSQGGMTALAKNIQYF
TRBV7-2	TRBD2	-	TRBJ2-3	TGTGCCAGCAGCTTCACCGGGACTAGCGAAGGCACGCAGTATTTT	CASSFTGTSEGTQYF
TRBV7-9	-	-	TRBJ2-7	TGTGCCAGCAGCCCCCTCCACGAGCAGTACTTC	CASSPLHEQYF
TRBV9	-	-	TRBJ2-3	TGTGCCAGCAGCTTTGGACAGACGCAGTATTTT	CASSFGQTQYF
TRBV29-1	-	-	TRBJ2-3	TGCAGCGACCTGGACAGAGCAGTCACAGATACGCAGTATTTT	CSDLDRAVTDTQYF
TRBV30	TRBD1	-	TRBJ1-4	TGTGCCGGAATCGGACAGGGAGGAAAACTGTTTTTT	CAGIGQGGKLFF
TRBV2	-	-	TRBJ2-5	TGTGCCAGCAGTGGTCAAGAGACCCAGTACTTC	CASSGQETQYF
TRBV2	-	-	TRBJ1-6	TGTGCCAGCACCTTCGGACCCGCAGGGAGTTCACCCCTCCACTTT	CASTFGPAGSSPLHF
TRBV5-4	TRBD2	once	TRBJ2-3	TGTGCCAGCAGCTCTGGACTAGCCCCAAGCACAGATACGCAGTATTTT	CASSSGLAPSTDTQYF
TRBV29-1	-	-	TRBJ2-5	TGCAGCGTTCCCCTCGGAGATCAAGAGACCCAGTACTTC	CSVPLGDQETQYF
TRBV30	-	-	TRBJ1-1	TGTGCCTGGAGTGTACGAGTCGCTGAAGCTTTCTTT	CAWSVRVAEAFF
TRBV27	-	-	TRBJ1-6	TGTGCCAGCAGTTTTGGGGGGTGGAGCTCCTATAATTCACCCCTCCACTTT	CASSFGGWSSYNSPLHF
TRBV28	-	-	TRBJ2-7	TGTGCCAGCAGTTTAGGTTTCGAGCAGTACTTC	CASSLGFEQYF
TRBV7-9	-	-	TRBJ2-7	TGTGCCAGCAGCTTAGGAGGGGTCTACGAGCAGTACTTC	CASSLGGVYEQYF
TRBV7-9	TRBD1	once	TRBJ2-3	TGTGCCAGCAGCTTTGGACAGGTCACAGATACGCAGTATTTT	CASSFGQVTDTQYF
TRBV30	-	-	TRBJ2-1	TGTGCCTGGAGTGAAATCCTCCGAGGGGGTGAGCAGTTCTTC	CAWSEILRGGEQFF
TRBV29-1	TRBD1	-	TRBJ2-5	TGCAGCGTTGGGGGACAGTCTCAAGAGACCCAGTACTTC	CSVGGQSQETQYF
TRBV18	-	-	TRBJ2-4	TGTGCCAGCTCACCAGACGGCATTTTAAACATTCAGTACTTC	CASSPDGILNIQYF
TRBV7-2	-	-	TRBJ2-3	TGTGCCAGCACCCGATGGCGGGATACGCAGTATTTT	CASTRWRDTQYF
TRBV23-1	-	-	TRBJ2-5	TGCGCCAGCAGTCAATATGAGACCCAGTACTTC	CASSQYETQYF
TRBV2	TRBD1	-	TRBJ1-5	TGTGCCAGCAGCTTACAGGGGGCAAGCAATCAGCCCCAGCATTTT	CASSLQGASNQPQHF
TRBV29-1	-	few	TRBJ1-1	TGCAGCGTTATCCCCCGGAACACTGAAGCTTTCTTT	CSVIPRNTEAFF
TRBV19	-	-	TRBJ2-6	TGTGCCAGTAGTATTTCCTTTCTCACCTCTGGGGCCAACGTCCTGACTTTC	CASSISFLTSGANVLTF
TRBV9	-	once	TRBJ2-5	TGTGCCAGCAGCGCAGCAGGGTTAGGGGAGACCCAGTACTTC	CASSAAGLGETQYF
TRBV20-1	-	-	TRBJ2-5	TGCAGTGCTAGACAGGGGACCCAGTACTTC	CSARQGTQYF
TRBV9	-	-	TRBJ2-6	TGTGCCAGCAGCGACAGGTCTGGGGCCAACGTCCTGACTTTC	CASSDRSGANVLTF
TRBV4-1	TRBD1	-	TRBJ2-5	TGCGCCAGCAGCCAAGATGCCCAGGGGGAACAAGAGACCCAGTACTTC	CASSQDAQGEQETQYF
TRBV27	-	-	TRBJ2-2	TGTGCCAGCAGCCCCGCAGTCACCGGGGAGCTGTTTTTT	CASSPAVTGELFF
TRBV29-1	-	-	TRBJ2-5	TGCAGCGTTGGATGGGAGACCCAGTACTTC	CSVGWETQYF
TRBV4-3	TRBD1	-	TRBJ1-1	TGCGCCAGCAGCCACATGGACAGGGGCACTGAAGCTTTCTTT	CASSHMDRGTEAFF
TRBV27	TRBD1	-	TRBJ2-5	TGTGCCAGCAGCCTCCCAGGACAGGGGCGAGAGACCCAGTACTTC	CASSLPGQGRETQYF
TRBV7-9	-	-	TRBJ2-1	TGTGCCAGCAGCTTAGGCTGGGAAAATGAGCAGTTCTTC	CASSLGWENEQFF
TRBV25-1	-	few	TRBJ2-1	TGTGCCAGCAGTGATTCCGGGCCCCAGAACGCTGAGCAGTTCTTC	CASSDSGPQNAEQFF
TRBV7-9	-	-	TRBJ2-5	TGTGCCAGCAGCTTAGTGGAGGAGTCGACCCAGTACTTC	CASSLVEESTQYF
TRBV29-1	-	-	TRBJ2-5	TGCAGCGTTCGGGACTTCCAAGAGACCCAGTACTTC	CSVRDFQETQYF
TRBV5-1	-	once	TRBJ2-1	TGCGCCAACAATTGTTCTAGTAGCTCCTACAATGAGCAGTTCTTC	CANNCSSSSYNEQFF
TRBV7-9	-	-	TRBJ2-3	TGTGCCAGCACCCTCGAGGGTAGGACAGATACGCAGTATTTT	CASTLEGRTDTQYF
TRBV30	-	once	TRBJ1-1	TGTGCCTGGACTTTGAGCACTGAAGCTTTCTTT	CAWTLSTEAFF
TRBV29-1	-	few	TRBJ2-2	TGCAGCGTTGGTCAGGGCGGCGGGGAGCTGTTTTTT	CSVGQGGGELFF
TRBV7-2	-	once	TRBJ2-1	TGTGCCAGCAGCTATCGCCAGGACAATGAGCAGTTCTTC	CASSYRQDNEQFF
TRBV30	-	few	TRBJ1-1	TGTGCCTGGATCCTGACAGGGAACACTGAAGCTTTCTTT	CAWILTGNTEAFF
TRBV2	TRBD1	-	TRBJ2-2	TGTGCCAGCAGCCCGGGACAGGGCATCGGGGAGCTGTTTTTT	CASSPGQGIGELFF
TRBV2	-	-	TRBJ2-5	TGTGCCAGCAGTCCGGGACTCGGCGTTTGGACCCAGTACTTC	CASSPGLGVWTQYF
TRBV29-1	-	-	TRBJ2-6	TGCAGCGTTCCGAGCCCCAAATCCTCTGGGGCCAACGTCCTGACTTTC	CSVPSPKSSGANVLTF
TRBV7-2	TRBD2	-	TRBJ2-3	TGTGCCAGCAGCTTAGGGACTAGCGGCACAGATACGCAGTATTTT	CASSLGTSGTDTQYF
TRBV14	-	-	TRBJ2-7	TGTGCCAGCAGCCAAGATTGGGTACGCGAGCAGTACTTC	CASSQDWVREQYF
TRBV7-2	-	-	TRBJ1-2	TGTGCCAGCAGCTTAGCGCTCACGGAGCCTTACACCTTC	CASSLALTEPYTF
TRBV9	TRBD2	-	TRBJ2-5	TGTGCCAGCAGCCCCACCGGGACTAGCGGGGGGATGGAGACCCAGTACTTC	CASSPTGTSGGMETQYF
TRBV4-3	-	-	TRBJ2-3	TGCGCCAGCAGCCTGACTACTCAAGATACGCAGTATTTT	CASSLTTQDTQYF
TRBV9	TRBD2	-	TRBJ2-7	TGTGCCAGCAGCGCCAGCGGGGGATTGGTCTACGAGCAGTACTTC	CASSASGGLVYEQYF